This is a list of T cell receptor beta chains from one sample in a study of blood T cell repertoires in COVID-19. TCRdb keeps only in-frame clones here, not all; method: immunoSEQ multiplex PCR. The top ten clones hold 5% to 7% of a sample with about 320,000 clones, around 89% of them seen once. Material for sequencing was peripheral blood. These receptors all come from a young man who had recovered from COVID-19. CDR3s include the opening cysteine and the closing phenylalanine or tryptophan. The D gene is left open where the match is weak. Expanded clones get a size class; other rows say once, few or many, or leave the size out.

cdr3_nt: TGTGCCAGCAGTTACAGAGAACCCGCCTACAATGAGCAGTTCTTC; cdr3_aa: CASSYREPAYNEQFF; j_call: TRBJ2-1; clone_size: once; v_call: TRBV6-2/TRBV6-3; d_call: -
cdr3_nt: TGTGCCAGCAGCGTAGAGCAGGGTACGCAGTATTTT; cdr3_aa: CASSVEQGTQYF; j_call: TRBJ2-3; clone_size: -; v_call: TRBV9; d_call: -
cdr3_nt: TGTGCCAGCAGCTTCATCACAGGGTATAAGGATACGCAGTATTTT; cdr3_aa: CASSFITGYKDTQYF; j_call: TRBJ2-3; clone_size: -; v_call: TRBV7-8; d_call: -
cdr3_nt: TGTGCCAGTAGTTTGAGGGCCCGGGACTATGGCTACACCTTC; cdr3_aa: CASSLRARDYGYTF; j_call: TRBJ1-2; clone_size: -; v_call: TRBV19; d_call: -
cdr3_nt: TGTGCCAGCAGTGGGGGGGGGAATCAGCCCCAGCATTTT; cdr3_aa: CASSGGGNQPQHF; j_call: TRBJ1-5; clone_size: -; v_call: TRBV25-1; d_call: -
cdr3_nt: TGTGCCAGCAGTGCTGACAGGAACACTGAAGCTTTCTTT; cdr3_aa: CASSADRNTEAFF; j_call: TRBJ1-1; clone_size: -; v_call: TRBV6-4; d_call: -
cdr3_nt: TGTGCCAGCAGCCTGGACAGGGGGAACAATGAGCAGTTCTTC; cdr3_aa: CASSLDRGNNEQFF; j_call: TRBJ2-1; clone_size: -; v_call: TRBV5-6; d_call: TRBD1
cdr3_nt: TGTGCCAGCAGTTACTCGGGGGCTTGGGAGACCCAGTACTTC; cdr3_aa: CASSYSGAWETQYF; j_call: TRBJ2-5; clone_size: -; v_call: TRBV6-2/TRBV6-3; d_call: -
cdr3_nt: TGTGCCAGCAGTTTAATGGGCCCCGAAGTTATGTCGACCTACAATGAGCAGTTCTTC; cdr3_aa: CASSLMGPEVMSTYNEQFF; j_call: TRBJ2-1; clone_size: -; v_call: TRBV27; d_call: -
cdr3_nt: TGTGCCAGCAGCCCTTCCGGGACAGGGACCTACAATGAGCAGTTCTTC; cdr3_aa: CASSPSGTGTYNEQFF; j_call: TRBJ2-1; clone_size: -; v_call: TRBV9; d_call: TRBD1
cdr3_nt: TGCGCCAGCAGTATGTTATCTGGCGGGACAGGGAAGTCCGGGGAGCTGTTTTTT; cdr3_aa: CASSMLSGGTGKSGELFF; j_call: TRBJ2-2; clone_size: -; v_call: TRBV5-1; d_call: TRBD1
cdr3_nt: TGTGCCAGCAGCTGGGGGGGGAACACCGGGGAGCTGTTTTTT; cdr3_aa: CASSWGGNTGELFF; j_call: TRBJ2-2; clone_size: -; v_call: TRBV7-2; d_call: TRBD2
cdr3_nt: TGTGCCACACGTCCCGACAGTAACTATGGCTACACCTTC; cdr3_aa: CATRPDSNYGYTF; j_call: TRBJ1-2; clone_size: -; v_call: TRBV6-5; d_call: -
cdr3_nt: TGTGCCTGGGGACAGGGGGCTGAAGCTTTCTTT; cdr3_aa: CAWGQGAEAFF; j_call: TRBJ1-1; clone_size: -; v_call: TRBV30; d_call: TRBD1
cdr3_nt: TGTGCCAGCAGCATACAGGGGAGCAATCAGCCCCAGCATTTT; cdr3_aa: CASSIQGSNQPQHF; j_call: TRBJ1-5; clone_size: -; v_call: TRBV7-9; d_call: TRBD1
cdr3_nt: TGTGCCAACGGACAGGGAGGAACTGAAGCTTTCTTT; cdr3_aa: CANGQGGTEAFF; j_call: TRBJ1-1; clone_size: -; v_call: TRBV10-3; d_call: TRBD1
cdr3_nt: TGTGCCAGCAGTGAACAACAGGAGAGCACAGATACGCAGTATTTT; cdr3_aa: CASSEQQESTDTQYF; j_call: TRBJ2-3; clone_size: -; v_call: TRBV6-1; d_call: -
cdr3_nt: TGTGCCACCAGCAGAGACCCCCCCGGAGGGTGGGCTGAAGCTTTCTTT; cdr3_aa: CATSRDPPGGWAEAFF; j_call: TRBJ1-1; clone_size: -; v_call: TRBV15; d_call: -
cdr3_nt: TGTGCCAGTACCACCTTCGGACAGTACACCGGGGAGCTGTTTTTT; cdr3_aa: CASTTFGQYTGELFF; j_call: TRBJ2-2; clone_size: -; v_call: TRBV19; d_call: -
cdr3_nt: TGTGCCAGCAGTTCCGGGACTAAGGCCTACGAGCAGTACTTC; cdr3_aa: CASSSGTKAYEQYF; j_call: TRBJ2-7; clone_size: -; v_call: TRBV6-6; d_call: TRBD2
cdr3_nt: TGTGCCAGCAGCTTAGCTTACTCCCCCGGGGAGCTGTTTTTT; cdr3_aa: CASSLAYSPGELFF; j_call: TRBJ2-2; clone_size: -; v_call: TRBV11-1; d_call: -
cdr3_nt: TGTGCCAGCAGCTTAGCGGAGGGACAGGGGCAAGAGACCCAGTACTTC; cdr3_aa: CASSLAEGQGQETQYF; j_call: TRBJ2-5; clone_size: -; v_call: TRBV7-6; d_call: TRBD1
cdr3_nt: TGTGCCACCAGGTTTAACGCGGGCTTGGACACTGAAGCTTTCTTT; cdr3_aa: CATRFNAGLDTEAFF; j_call: TRBJ1-1; clone_size: -; v_call: TRBV24-1; d_call: -
cdr3_nt: TGTGCCAGCAGTTTATGGGGCAGCCAAGAGACCCAGTACTTC; cdr3_aa: CASSLWGSQETQYF; j_call: TRBJ2-5; clone_size: -; v_call: TRBV27; d_call: -